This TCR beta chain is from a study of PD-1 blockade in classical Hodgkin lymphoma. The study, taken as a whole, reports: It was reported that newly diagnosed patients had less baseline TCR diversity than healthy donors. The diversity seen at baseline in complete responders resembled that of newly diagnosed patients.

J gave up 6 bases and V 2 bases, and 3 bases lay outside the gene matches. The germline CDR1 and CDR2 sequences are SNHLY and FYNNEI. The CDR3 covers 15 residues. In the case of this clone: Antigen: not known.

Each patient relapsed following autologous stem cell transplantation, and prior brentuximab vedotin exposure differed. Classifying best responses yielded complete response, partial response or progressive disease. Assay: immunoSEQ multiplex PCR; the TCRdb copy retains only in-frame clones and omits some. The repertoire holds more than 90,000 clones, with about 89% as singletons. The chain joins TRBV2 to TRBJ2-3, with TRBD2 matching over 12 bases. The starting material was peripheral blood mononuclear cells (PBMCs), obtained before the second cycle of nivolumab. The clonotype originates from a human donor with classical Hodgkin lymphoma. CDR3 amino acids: CASSELAGGLDTQYF. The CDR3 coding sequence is TGTGCCAGCAGTGAACTAGCGGGGGGGCTCGATACGCAGTATTTT. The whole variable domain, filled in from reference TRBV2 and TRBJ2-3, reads EPEVTQTPSHQVTQMGQEVILRCVPISNHLYFYWYRQILGQKVEFLVSFYNNEISEKSEIFDDQFSVERPDGSNFTLKIRSTKLEDSAMYFCASSELAGGLDTQYFGPGTRLTVL.